The rows below give T cell receptor beta chains drawn from one sample of a study of cytotoxic CD8 clonotypes in ibrutinib-treated CLL. TCRdb keeps only in-frame clones here, not all; method: immunoSEQ multiplex PCR. Altogether some 300,000 clones are present, about 80% being singletons, with the ten largest covering about 6.7%. Sequenced material: PBMCs, taken before ibrutinib treatment. These receptors originate from a human donor with chronic lymphocytic leukemia. CDR3s include the opening cysteine and the closing phenylalanine or tryptophan. The D gene is left open where the match is weak. For some rows the clone size is stated as once, few or many, or as a class when expanded; others skip it.

V gene,J gene,clone size,D gene,CDR3 DNA,CDR3 protein
TRBV7-9,TRBJ2-7,NA,TRBD1,TGTGCCAGCACCCACCCGGACAGGGAATCCTACGAGCAGTACTTC,CASTHPDRESYEQYF
TRBV2,TRBJ2-2,NA,TRBD2,TGTGCCAGCAGTTATGGACTAGCGGGAATGGGGAACGGGGAGCTGTTTTTT,CASSYGLAGMGNGELFF
TRBV6-1,TRBJ2-1,NA,TRBD2,TGTGCCAGCAGTGAGTCTAGCGGGACTTACAATGAGCAGTTCTTC,CASSESSGTYNEQFF
TRBV21-1,TRBJ2-7,NA,NA,TGTGCCAGCATCCCTCCTGCGACCCAGGGGGGCTACGAGCAGTACTTC,CASIPPATQGGYEQYF
TRBV7-2,TRBJ2-5,NA,NA,TGTGCCAGCAGCTCTAGACCCAGACTGGAGACCCAGTACTTC,CASSSRPRLETQYF
TRBV7-6,TRBJ2-1,NA,NA,TGTGCCAGCAGCTTAGCCATGACTCAGTCCTACAATGAGCAGTTCTTC,CASSLAMTQSYNEQFF
TRBV7-2,TRBJ1-5,NA,NA,TGTGCCAGCAGCTTATTTGGGGTCAATCAGCCCCAGCATTTT,CASSLFGVNQPQHF
TRBV29-1,TRBJ2-1,once,TRBD1,TGCAGCGCGGGACAGGGTTTAACTTTCTTC,CSAGQGLTFF
TRBV6-5,TRBJ2-1,NA,TRBD1,TGTGCCAGCAGAGCCCCAGGGGGCAATGGTAATGAGCAGTTCTTC,CASRAPGGNGNEQFF
TRBV6-5,TRBJ2-1,NA,NA,TGTGCCAGCAGTTACAGGGAACTCTACAATGAGCAGTTCTTC,CASSYRELYNEQFF
TRBV27,TRBJ2-7,NA,NA,TGTGCCAGCAGTTTTGGCACCTACTACGAGCAGTACTTC,CASSFGTYYEQYF
TRBV10-3,TRBJ1-3,few,NA,TGTGCCATCAGTGCCAGGGGACACCCATCTGGAAACACCATATATTTT,CAISARGHPSGNTIYF
TRBV9,TRBJ2-1,NA,TRBD2,TGTGCCAGCAGCGTTCTCGGCGGGAGCTCCTACAATGAGCAGTTCTTC,CASSVLGGSSYNEQFF
TRBV6-5,TRBJ1-2,NA,NA,TGTGCCAGCAGTAGGCTGGCGGGAGCTAACTATGGCTACACCTTC,CASSRLAGANYGYTF
TRBV27,TRBJ2-5,NA,NA,TGTGCCAGCACCCCCAATTACTGGGAAGGGACCCAGTACTTC,CASTPNYWEGTQYF
TRBV27,TRBJ1-1,few,NA,TGTGCCAGCAGAGAGGAGACAGGCCTGAACACTGAAGCTTTCTTT,CASREETGLNTEAFF
TRBV10-3,TRBJ1-3,NA,NA,TGTGCCATCAGTCTGGGAACCCTCTCTGGAAACACCATATATTTT,CAISLGTLSGNTIYF
TRBV4-3,TRBJ1-3,NA,NA,TGCGCCAGCAGCCTTGCTGGGGCTGGAAACACCATATATTTT,CASSLAGAGNTIYF
TRBV4-2,TRBJ2-3,NA,NA,TGTGCCAGCAGCCGGACCATAGCCCTCGCAGATACGCAGTATTTT,CASSRTIALADTQYF
TRBV7-8,TRBJ2-1,NA,TRBD2,TGTGCCAGCAGCCCCGCAGGTTCGAGCGGGGGGTACAATGAGCAGTTCTTC,CASSPAGSSGGYNEQFF
TRBV18,TRBJ2-2,NA,NA,TGTGCCAGCTCACCAGGAAGGGGTGGAGACGGGGAGCTGTTTTTT,CASSPGRGGDGELFF
TRBV6-5,TRBJ2-7,NA,TRBD2,TGTGCCAGCGGACTAGCGGGAGTGTTCGAGCAGTACTTC,CASGLAGVFEQYF
TRBV7-6,TRBJ1-5,NA,NA,TGTGCCAGCAGCGAAGACAGTTATAGCAATCAGCCCCAGCATTTT,CASSEDSYSNQPQHF
TRBV5-8,TRBJ1-2,NA,NA,TGTGCCAGCTTAGACAATCCACGAAAGACCTATGGCTACACCTTC,CASLDNPRKTYGYTF
TRBV7-2,TRBJ2-7,NA,NA,TGTGCCAGCAGCGAGCAGGTGAGCTCCTACGAGCAGTACTTC,CASSEQVSSYEQYF
TRBV30,TRBJ1-1,NA,NA,TGTGCCTGGATAAAGTTGACCACTGAAGCTTTCTTT,CAWIKLTTEAFF
TRBV6-1,TRBJ1-5,NA,NA,TGTGCCAGCAGGAGGGGACAAACAAGCAATCAGCCCCAGCATTTT,CASRRGQTSNQPQHF
TRBV2,TRBJ2-7,few,NA,TGTGCCAGCAGCATCGCTAGCAGATACGAGCAGTACTTC,CASSIASRYEQYF
TRBV6-5,TRBJ2-7,once,TRBD1,TGTGCCAGCCGGACAGGGAATGCCTACGAGCAGTACTTC,CASRTGNAYEQYF
TRBV30,TRBJ2-7,once,NA,TGTGCCTGGAGTGTTGGCCGCTATTTGGAGCAGTACTTC,CAWSVGRYLEQYF
TRBV4-1,TRBJ2-3,NA,TRBD1,TGCGCCAGCAGCCAAGATAGGGTGGGGACAGGCTTAAATACGCAGTATTTT,CASSQDRVGTGLNTQYF
TRBV13,TRBJ1-5,few,TRBD1,TGTGCCAGCAGCCAGTACAAGATTGGACAGGGGGATCAGCCCCAGCATTTT,CASSQYKIGQGDQPQHF
TRBV5-1,TRBJ2-7,NA,NA,TGCGCCAGCAGCTTACCAAGTGGACTTGGGGGCTACGAGCAGTACTTC,CASSLPSGLGGYEQYF
TRBV18,TRBJ1-1,NA,NA,TGTGCCAGCTCACCAGTCGGAGTCGAGTCGGCTTTCTTT,CASSPVGVESAFF
TRBV6-5,TRBJ1-2,few,NA,TGTGCCAGCAGGCAATATGGGACCAACTATGGCTACACCTTC,CASRQYGTNYGYTF
TRBV6-1,TRBJ2-3,NA,NA,TGTGCCAGCTTGGGGGTGTTACGGACGCAGTATTTT,CASLGVLRTQYF
TRBV7-6,TRBJ2-5,NA,NA,TGTGCCAGCAGCAATTCCTTTAGCAGCCAAGAGACCCAGTACTTC,CASSNSFSSQETQYF
TRBV27,TRBJ2-7,NA,NA,TGTGCCAGCAGTCCGCGACACTCCTACGAGCAGTACTTC,CASSPRHSYEQYF
TRBV7-3,TRBJ2-1,NA,NA,TGTGCCAGCAGCTTAAATCGGGGACCACACAATGAGCAGTTCTTC,CASSLNRGPHNEQFF
TRBV7-9,TRBJ2-7,NA,NA,TGTGCCAGCAGCTTAGTTTTGGTGGGAGGATCACTCGAGCAGTACTTC,CASSLVLVGGSLEQYF
TRBV5-1,TRBJ2-1,NA,NA,TGCGCCAGCAGCTTGGCCTTTGGGCCTAGCTCCTACAATGAGCAGTTCTTC,CASSLAFGPSSYNEQFF
TRBV30,TRBJ2-2,NA,NA,TGTGCCTGGAGTGCTCTCCCCCCCGGGGAGCTGTTTTTT,CAWSALPPGELFF
TRBV5-1,TRBJ2-2,NA,TRBD2,TGCGCCAGCAGCTTATCTGGACTAGCGGGCACCGGGGAGCTGTTTTTT,CASSLSGLAGTGELFF
TRBV7-2,TRBJ1-2,NA,NA,TGTGCCAGCAGCCCAGGTGATGGCTACACCTTC,CASSPGDGYTF
TRBV27,TRBJ2-1,NA,NA,TGTGCCAGCAGTTACAAGTCCCCAGGGGAAGGGAGTGAGCAGTTCTTC,CASSYKSPGEGSEQFF
TRBV5-1,TRBJ2-2,NA,NA,TGCGCCAGCAGCACCAACGGAGGGTCAAACACCGGGGAGCTGTTTTTT,CASSTNGGSNTGELFF
TRBV15,TRBJ1-2,NA,NA,TGTGCCACCAGGGGGAACTATGGCTACACCTTC,CATRGNYGYTF
TRBV15,TRBJ1-1,NA,NA,TGTGCCACCAGCAGACCCGGACAGCGGAACACTGAAGCTTTCTTT,CATSRPGQRNTEAFF
TRBV7-3,TRBJ2-1,NA,NA,TGTGCCAGCAGTTTAAGTGGTGGCCTCGGGAATGAGCAGTTCTTC,CASSLSGGLGNEQFF
TRBV7-9,TRBJ1-2,NA,TRBD1,TGTGCCAGCAGCGTGACAGGGGGCCATGGCTACACCTTC,CASSVTGGHGYTF
TRBV9,TRBJ2-7,NA,TRBD2,TGTGCCAGCGGTCGAAGTAGCGGGAGAAATTACAACGAGCAGTACTTC,CASGRSSGRNYNEQYF
TRBV4-2,TRBJ1-1,NA,TRBD1,TGTGCCAGCAGCTGGGGACAGACGAACACTGAAGCTTTCTTT,CASSWGQTNTEAFF
TRBV11-2,TRBJ1-1,NA,NA,TGTGCCAGCAGCACAAGGGACCGGACCTTAAACACTGAAGCTTTCTTT,CASSTRDRTLNTEAFF
TRBV4-3,TRBJ2-7,NA,NA,TGCGCCAGCAGCCAAAATCCCAGGGACTACGAGCAGTACTTC,CASSQNPRDYEQYF
TRBV5-4,TRBJ2-5,NA,NA,TGTGCCAGCAGCCCTGGTGAGACCCAGTACTTC,CASSPGETQYF
TRBV5-1,TRBJ2-5,NA,TRBD2,TGCGCCAGCAGCTTCCATTTAGCGGGAGCGGAGGAGACCCAGTACTTC,CASSFHLAGAEETQYF
TRBV18,TRBJ2-2,NA,TRBD1,TGTGCCAGCTCACCACGACAGGGGCGGACCGGGGAGCTGTTTTTT,CASSPRQGRTGELFF
TRBV5-1,TRBJ2-7,NA,NA,TGCGCCAGCAGCTCAAATTTCTACGAGCAGTACTTC,CASSSNFYEQYF
TRBV10-3,TRBJ1-5,NA,TRBD1,TGTGCCATCAGTAAAGGACAGGGAGAAGGCAATCAGCCCCAGCATTTT,CAISKGQGEGNQPQHF
TRBV7-2,TRBJ2-3,NA,TRBD2,TGTGCCAGCAGCTCGCGGACTAGCGGGAGTGTTGTATTAGATACGCAGTATTTT,CASSSRTSGSVVLDTQYF